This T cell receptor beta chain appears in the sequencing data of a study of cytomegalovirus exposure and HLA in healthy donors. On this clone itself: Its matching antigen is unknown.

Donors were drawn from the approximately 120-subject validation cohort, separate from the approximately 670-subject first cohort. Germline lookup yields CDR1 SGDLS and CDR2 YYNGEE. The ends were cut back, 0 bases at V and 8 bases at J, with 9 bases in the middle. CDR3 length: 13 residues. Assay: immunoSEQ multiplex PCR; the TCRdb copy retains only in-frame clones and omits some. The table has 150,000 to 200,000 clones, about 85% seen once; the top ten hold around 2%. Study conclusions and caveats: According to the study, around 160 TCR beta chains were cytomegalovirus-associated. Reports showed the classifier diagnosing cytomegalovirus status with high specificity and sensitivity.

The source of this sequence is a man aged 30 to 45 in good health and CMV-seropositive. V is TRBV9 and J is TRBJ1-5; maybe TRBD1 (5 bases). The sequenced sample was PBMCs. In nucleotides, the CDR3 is TGTGCCAGCAGCGTAGGCGGGGGGAAGCCCCAGCATTTT. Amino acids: CASSVGGGKPQHF.